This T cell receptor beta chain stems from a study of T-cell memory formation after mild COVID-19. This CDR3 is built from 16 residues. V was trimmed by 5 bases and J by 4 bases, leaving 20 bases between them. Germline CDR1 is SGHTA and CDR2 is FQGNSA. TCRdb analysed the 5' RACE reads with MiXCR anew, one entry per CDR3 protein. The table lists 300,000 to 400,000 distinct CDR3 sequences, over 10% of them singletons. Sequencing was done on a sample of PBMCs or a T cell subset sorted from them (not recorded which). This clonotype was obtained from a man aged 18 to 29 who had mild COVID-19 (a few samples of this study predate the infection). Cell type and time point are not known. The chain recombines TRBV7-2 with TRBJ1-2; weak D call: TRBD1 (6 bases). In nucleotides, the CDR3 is TGTGCCAGCAGCACGTCCCCCGCACAGGGACGCTATGGCTACACCTTC. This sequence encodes CASSTSPAQGRYGYTF.